The clone carrying this TCR beta chain occurred many times. Its antigen remains unidentified. Researchers took RNA transcripts and amplified the TCR beta CDR3 regions from them. The HTBI primer set was used in a first-round RT-PCR of the TCR CDR3. Each CDR3 protein gets one entry after TCRdb re-called the multiplex PCR reads with MiXCR. The sample yields about 360,000 distinct CDR3 sequences, roughly an eighth seen once. Trimming stripped 1 base from V and 1 base from J, with 11 bases between. The CDR3 covers 15 residues. Germline V gene lookup returns CDR1 SGHVS and CDR2 FQNEAQ. Patients aged 18 to 65 with hyperthyroidism were newly diagnosed, with duration under 2 months. This entry is derived from a study of T cells in Graves' hyperthyroidism and ophthalmopathy. Study-wide findings and caveats: Ophthalmopathy and stable hyperthyroidism were told apart by a 13 V-J model. Most expanded thyroid clonotypes above 0.001 recurred in blood.

The rearrangement uses TRBV7-8 and TRBJ2-7; D ambiguous. The sample taken for sequencing was blood. The sequence was obtained from a young woman with Graves' hyperthyroidism. The CDR3 sequence is CASSLDSERSYEQYF. For the CDR3, the DNA is TGTGCCAGCAGCTTAGATTCCGAACGGTCCTACGAGCAGTACTTC.